These 29 T cell receptor beta chains were all obtained from the same sample, sequenced in a study of CD8+ T cells in alopecia areata. Treatment denoted: oral pan-JAK inhibitor, 5-10 mg twice daily. Reverse transcription of extracted RNA yielded cDNA, which provided the sequencing template. Assay: immunoSEQ multiplex PCR; the TCRdb copy retains only in-frame clones and omits some. The table shows roughly 250,000 clones, with 50% to 75% occurring only once. Material: CD4+ T cells sorted from blood, obtained around week 52, from a patient treated with tofacitinib. The receptors stem from a human donor with alopecia areata.

In its sample, this clone was seen a few times. The rearrangement uses TRBV6-5 and TRBJ2-1; D gene ambiguous. V was shortened by 6 bases and J by 10 bases, with 13 bases between the two germline ends. In germline, CDR1 is MNHEY, CDR2 SVGAGI. CDR3 length: 12 amino acids. The CDR3, as DNA: TGTGCCAGCAGACGTACTGGGTCGGAGCAGTTCTTC. Translating gives CASRRTGSEQFF.

The chain recombines TRBV30 with TRBJ1-4; D is possibly TRBD1 (5 bases). The germline V gene has CDR1 GTSNPN and CDR2 SVGIG (reference sequence). V was pared by 2 bases and J by 7 bases, with 11 bases between. This CDR3 is 13 amino acids long. The CDR3 DNA sequence: TGTGCCTGGAGTAAGGGGATAGCTGAAAAACTGTTTTTT. Translation gives CAWSKGIAEKLFF.

Only a few counts were recorded for this clone. This chain uses TRBV10-2 with TRBJ2-3, with a possible D match to TRBD1 (6 bases). Germline lookup yields CDR1 WSHSY and CDR2 SAAADI. CDR3 length equals 13 residues. Trimming stripped 5 bases from V and 5 bases from J, with 11 bases between. CDR3 amino acids: CASSSNRVDTQYF. The DNA of the CDR3 is TGCGCCAGCAGTTCAAACAGGGTAGATACGCAGTATTTT.

CDR3 sequence (DNA): TGTGCCGGGGACAGGGTCTACAATGAGCAGTTCTTC. It codes for CAGDRVYNEQFF. The chain is built from TRBV30 and TRBJ2-1; 9 bases line up with TRBD1. From germline, CDR1 is GTSNPN and CDR2 SVGIG (reference sequence). The CDR3 spans 12 residues. V trimming: 8 bases; J trimming: 3 bases; junction bases outside the gene matches: 2.

J is TRBJ1-1 and V is TRBV29-1; no clear D gene. The CDR3 length is 12 residues. Looked up from germline, CDR1 is SQVTM and CDR2 is ANQGSEA. Trimming shortened V by 8 bases and J by 2 bases, and 12 bases separated the two germline ends. In nucleotides, the CDR3 is TGCAGCCTTGGATGGACCAACACTGAAGCTTTCTTT. This translates into CSLGWTNTEAFF. Complete variable domain (other parts from reference TRBV29-1 and TRBJ1-1): SAVISQKPSRDICQRGTSLTIQCQVDSQVTMMFWYRQQPGQSLTLIATANQGSEATYESGFVIDKFPISRPNLTFSTLTVSNMSPEDSSIYLCSLGWTNTEAFFGQGTRLTVV.

This chain uses TRBV29-1 with TRBJ2-5, with D uncertain. Germline CDR1 SQVTM, CDR2 ANQGSEA. CDR3 length: 11 amino acids. Trimming removed 5 bases from V and 0 bases from J, with 4 bases in between. DNA for the CDR3: TGCAGCGTTCTAGACCAAGAGACCCAGTACTTC. Translating it yields CSVLDQETQYF. The entire variable domain, with the rest obtained from reference TRBV29-1 and TRBJ2-5, is as follows: SAVISQKPSRDICQRGTSLTIQCQVDSQVTMMFWYRQQPGQSLTLIATANQGSEATYESGFVIDKFPISRPNLTFSTLTVSNMSPEDSSIYLCSVLDQETQYFGPGTRLLVL.

The chain is built from TRBV29-1 and TRBJ2-7; weak D call: TRBD1 (7 bases). The CDR3 covers 14 residues. Germline CDR1 reads SQVTM; CDR2 reads ANQGSEA. The V and J ends lost 6 bases and 5 bases respectively, with 20 bases between them. CDR3 residues: CSVVQGLTRDEQYF. The CDR3 DNA is TGCAGCGTCGTACAGGGGCTGACTAGGGACGAGCAGTACTTC.

Of note for this clone: At one of its ends the junction is not consistent with the germline gene, which may arise from a read error. J is TRBJ2-5 and V is TRBV7-6, with TRBD1 matching 8 bases. Per germline, CDR1 SGHVS and CDR2 FNYEAQ. This CDR3 is 13 amino acids long. CDR3 in amino acids: CASNLGQGETQYF. The CDR3 bases are TGTGCCAGCAACTTAGGACAGGGAGAGACCCAGTACTTC.

This chain joins TRBV29-1 and TRBJ2-3; D is uncertain. Trimming cost V 3 bases and J 6 bases, with 16 bases left between them. The CDR3 extends over 14 amino acids. The germline gives CDR1 SQVTM, CDR2 ANQGSEA. Written as DNA, the CDR3 is TGCAGCGTTGATCGTTCGTTCGCAGAGGATACGCAGTATTTT. This gives the protein CSVDRSFAEDTQYF.

This chain links TRBV18 with TRBJ2-5; no clear D gene. CDR1 and CDR2 from the germline V gene are KGHSH and LQKENI. The CDR3 spans 13 residues. V was shortened by 3 bases and J by 5 bases, with 10 bases between the two germline ends. The CDR3 protein is CASSPLLLETQYF. The DNA of the CDR3 is TGTGCCAGCTCACCTCTCCTTTTGGAGACCCAGTACTTC.

This chain uses TRBV5-1 with TRBJ1-1; the D is unclear. The CDR3 is 15 residues long. Germline CDR1 reads SGHRS; CDR2 reads YFSETQ. Trimming took off 1 base at V and 5 bases at J, with 15 bases between the two ends. For the CDR3, the DNA is TGCGCCAGCAGCTTGAGGTCACGGGAGGGAACTGAAGCTTTCTTT. It translates to CASSLRSREGTEAFF.

This chain uses TRBV30 with TRBJ1-1; 12 positions match TRBD1. Per germline, CDR1 GTSNPN and CDR2 SVGIG (reference sequence). V lost 8 bases and J lost 1; bases outside the gene matches: 5. CDR3 size: 14 residues. In DNA form, the CDR3 reads TGTGCCCATGGGACAGGGGGCGCGAACACTGAAGCTTTCTTT. This gives the protein CAHGTGGANTEAFF.

This clone was detected a few times. The rearrangement joins TRBV6-5 to TRBJ1-1; D unclear. This CDR3 has 15 amino acids. Trimming pared 0 bases from V and 4 bases from J, leaving 12 bases between. Germline assignment: CDR1 MNHEY and CDR2 SVGAGI. DNA for the CDR3: TGTGCCAGCAGTTACTCAGGACCTTTGACCACTGAAGCTTTCTTT. It codes for CASSYSGPLTTEAFF.

V and J are TRBV29-1 and TRBJ2-7, with D perhaps TRBD1 or TRBD2 (5 bases each). Between the trimmed V and J ends, which lost 4 bases and 6 bases, there was a span of 13 bases. Germline-derived CDR1 and CDR2 are SQVTM and ANQGSEA. The CDR3 has 12 residues. For the CDR3, the DNA is TGCAGCGTTGGAAACAGAGGGGTCGAGCAGTACTTC. It specifies CSVGNRGVEQYF.

This clone was detected only a few times. The genes are TRBV10-2 and TRBJ1-6; D is undetermined. The CDR3 length is 14 residues. Germline loops: CDR1 WSHSY, CDR2 SAAADI. V lost 0 bases to trimming and J lost 10 bases, with 10 bases between them. This chain's CDR3 is CASSESAGRSPLHF. CDR3 coding DNA: TGCGCCAGCAGTGAGTCGGCTGGGAGATCACCCCTCCACTTT.

The chain employs TRBV30 and TRBJ2-7; 7 bases fit TRBD2. CDR1 is GTSNPN and CDR2 is SVGIG in the germline V gene (reference sequence). The CDR3 runs to 14 residues. J lost 2 bases, V lost 5 bases, and 9 bases had no gene match. The CDR3 DNA reads as TGTGCCTGGGGGCTTGGCGGGGGTACCTACGAGCAGTACTTC. This gives the protein CAWGLGGGTYEQYF.

This clone was found once. V is TRBV25-1 and J is TRBJ2-7; a possible D gene is TRBD1 (6 bases). Trimming stripped 3 bases from V and 3 bases from J, with 15 bases between. The CDR3 length is 15 residues. Germline V gene lookup returns CDR1 MGHDK and CDR2 SYGVNS. CDR3 loop: CASSDPGTSLYEQYF. CDR3 nucleotides: TGTGCCAGCAGTGACCCCGGGACATCACTCTACGAGCAGTACTTC.

The V and J genes are TRBV5-1 and TRBJ2-3, with 9 bases matching TRBD1. CDR1 SGHRS and CDR2 YFSETQ come from the germline V gene. After removal of 0 bases from V and 4 bases from J, the junction contained 6 bases not matched to a gene. The CDR3 runs to 16 residues. The CDR3 reads CASSLGTGGVADTQYF. The CDR3 coding sequence is TGCGCCAGCAGCTTGGGTACAGGGGGCGTCGCAGATACGCAGTATTTT.

The genes are TRBV6-6 and TRBJ2-6; 7 nucleotides align to TRBD2. Germline CDR1 MNHNY, CDR2 SVGAGI (reference sequence). The length of the CDR3 is 14 residues. V lost 9 bases and J lost 0; bases outside the gene matches: 2. The CDR3 sequence is CASWGGSGANVLTF. The CDR3 DNA is TGTGCCAGTTGGGGGGGCTCTGGGGCCAACGTCCTGACTTTC.

CDR3: CATSYGREEKLFF. The CDR3 DNA reads TGTGCCACCAGCTACGGAAGAGAGGAAAAACTGTTTTTT. The J gene is TRBJ1-4, the V gene TRBV15; no reliable D call. The CDR3 extends over 13 amino acids. Trimming stripped 5 bases from V and 8 bases from J, with 12 bases between. Germline-derived CDR1 and CDR2 are LNHNV and YYDKDF (reference sequence).

This clone came up a few times. V usage is TRBV5-4 and J usage is TRBJ1-4, with 9 bases identical to TRBD1. This CDR3 has 15 amino acids. Germline-derived CDR1 and CDR2 are SGHNT and YYREEE (reference sequence). V was clipped by 4 bases and J by 6 bases; unmatched bases: 7. The chain's CDR3 is CASSIQGTGHEKLFF. The CDR3 DNA sequence: TGTGCCAGCAGCATTCAGGGGACAGGGCATGAAAAACTGTTTTTT. Using reference TRBV5-4 and TRBJ1-4 for the parts outside the CDR3, the full variable domain is ETGVTQSPTHLIKTRGQQVTLRCSSQSGHNTVSWYQQALGQGPQFIFQYYREEENGRGNFPPRFSGLQFPNYSSELNVNALELDDSALYLCASSIQGTGHEKLFFGSGTQLSVL.

The chain uses TRBV11-3 and TRBJ2-5; perhaps TRBD2 as D (5 bases). CDR1 is SGHNT, CDR2 YENEEA, per germline. The CDR3 sequence is 13 residues long. V dropped 5 bases and J dropped 1 base, with 8 bases sitting between them. The CDR3 here is CASSRGLQETQYF. CDR3 DNA: TGTGCCAGCAGCCGCGGACTCCAAGAGACCCAGTACTTC.

This clone was observed a single time. The chain is built from TRBV5-4 and TRBJ2-5; 8 nucleotides line up with TRBD2. The CDR3 length is 15 residues. The V gene's germline CDR1 is SGHNT and CDR2 YYREEE (reference sequence). Trimming at V came to 4 bases and at J to 1 base, leaving 6 bases not matched to a gene. As DNA, the CDR3 is TGTGCCAGCAGCACGCACCGGGGGGGCCAAGAGACCCAGTACTTC. It translates to CASSTHRGGQETQYF.

This sequence joins TRBV5-1 and TRBJ2-3, with 7 bases that match TRBD1. V dropped 3 bases and J dropped 1; count of bases not matched to a gene: 8. Per the germline V gene, CDR1 is SGHRS and CDR2 is YFSETQ. CDR3 length equals 16 residues. In DNA form, the CDR3 reads TGCGCCAGCAGCTACGGACAGGCCCGTGGCACAGATACGCAGTATTTT. Translation gives CASSYGQARGTDTQYF.

This rearrangement joins TRBV30 to TRBJ1-6, with 9 bases identical to TRBD1. Germline V gene lookup returns CDR1 GTSNPN and CDR2 SVGIG (reference sequence). V was pared by 3 bases and J by 2 bases, with 5 bases of the junction left unmatched. CDR3 length equals 16 residues. The CDR3 nucleotides read TGTGCCTGGAGGGGTGGACAGGGGCCCTATAATTCACCCCTCCACTTT. It is translated as CAWRGGQGPYNSPLHF.

This clone was counted a few times. The genes are TRBV25-1 and TRBJ2-5; the D gene is possibly TRBD2 (6 bases). Germline CDR1 MGHDK, CDR2 SYGVNS. This CDR3 contains 15 residues. V was clipped by 4 bases and J by 5 bases, with 17 bases between them. The CDR3 DNA reads as TGTGCCAGCAGTGGATCGGGACTTACGAGGGAGACCCAGTACTTC. Its protein product is CASSGSGLTRETQYF.

As regards this clone: This CDR3 is also generated by other DNA sequences in the sample. The chain has TRBV30 and TRBJ1-5; maybe TRBD1 (5 bases). The germline V and J ends were trimmed by 0 bases and 5 bases, with 8 bases remaining between them. This CDR3 is 13 amino acids long. Germline V gives CDR1 GTSNPN, CDR2 SVGIG (reference sequence). CDR3 nucleotide sequence: TGTGCCTGGAGTGTGGGGGGGGATCAGCCCCAGCATTTT. It codes for CAWSVGGDQPQHF.

The rearrangement joins TRBV11-2 to TRBJ2-5; no reliable D call. V was pared by 7 bases and J by 7 bases, with 16 bases between. CDR1 SGHAT and CDR2 FQNNGV come from the germline V gene. The CDR3 covers 13 residues. The CDR3 loop reads CASNVNRAGTQYF. The CDR3 DNA reads as TGTGCCAGCAACGTAAACAGAGCCGGGACCCAGTACTTC.

The V call is TRBV5-1, the J call TRBJ1-2; a weak D match, TRBD1 (6 bases). Between the trimmed V and J ends, which lost 4 bases and 4 bases, there was a span of 11 bases. CDR1 is SGHRS and CDR2 is YFSETQ in the germline V gene. CDR3 size: 13 residues. CDR3 amino acids: CASSLRGSYGYTF. In DNA, the CDR3 is TGCGCCAGCAGCCTCAGGGGCAGCTATGGCTACACCTTC.